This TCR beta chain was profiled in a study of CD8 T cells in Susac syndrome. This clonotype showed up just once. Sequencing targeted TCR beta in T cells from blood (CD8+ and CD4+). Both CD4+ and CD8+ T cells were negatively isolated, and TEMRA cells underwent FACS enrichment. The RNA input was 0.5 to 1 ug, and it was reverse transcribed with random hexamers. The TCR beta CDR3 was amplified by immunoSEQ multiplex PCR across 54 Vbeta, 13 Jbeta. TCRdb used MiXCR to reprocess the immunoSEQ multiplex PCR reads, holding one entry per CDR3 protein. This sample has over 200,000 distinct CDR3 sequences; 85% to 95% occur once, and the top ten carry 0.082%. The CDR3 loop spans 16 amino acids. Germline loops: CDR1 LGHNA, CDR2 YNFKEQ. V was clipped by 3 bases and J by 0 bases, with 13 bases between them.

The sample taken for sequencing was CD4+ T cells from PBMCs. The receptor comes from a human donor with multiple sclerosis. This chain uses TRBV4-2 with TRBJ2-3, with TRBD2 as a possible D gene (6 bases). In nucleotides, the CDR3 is TGTGCCAGCAGCCAGGGGGACTTCCTTAGCACAGATACGCAGTATTTT. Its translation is CASSQGDFLSTDTQYF.